This T cell receptor (beta chain) was documented in a study of CD8 T cells in ankylosing spondylitis. Overall study findings and caveats: Matched ankylosing spondylitis synovial fluid reportedly showed significant enrichment of disease-linked clones. Among TCR beta sequences, a motif of several highly homologous variants appeared characteristic of ankylosing spondylitis blood.

TCRdb independently ran MiXCR on the 5' RACE reads; one entry per CDR3 protein. The sample shows about 220,000 distinct CDR3 sequences, roughly 24% of them seen only once. Regarding this clonotype: Antigen unknown.

The sequence was obtained from a male donor with ankylosing spondylitis or in good health (not recorded which). The sample comprised blood, either unsorted or a sorted T cell fraction (not recorded which).

The CDR3 here is CASSPTTANNEQFF. The CDR3 DNA reads as TGTGCCAGCAGCCCCACGACAGCAAACAATGAGCAGTTCTTC. This chain uses TRBV7-2 with TRBJ2-1; tentatively, D is TRBD1 (5 bases). Trimming left V 5 bases short and J 5 bases short, with 13 bases between. Germline V gene lookup returns CDR1 SGHTA and CDR2 FQGNSA. This CDR3 has 14 residues.